Following are 7 T cell receptor beta chains from one sample sequenced in a study of blood T cell repertoires in COVID-19. The assay was immunoSEQ multiplex PCR, and TCRdb's table has in-frame clones only and misses some. The sample holds about 370,000 clones, more than 80% seen once. Sample: peripheral blood. All receptors derive from a woman in her 30s with COVID-19, enrolled during active disease.

About this clone: This specimen includes other DNA sequences encoding the same CDR3. The V gene is TRBV12-3 or TRBV12-4, the J gene TRBJ1-2; D is possibly TRBD1 (5 bases). The ends were cut back, 1 base at V and 8 bases at J, with 8 bases in the middle. CDR3 length equals 12 residues. CDR3 residues: CASSLGGNGYTF. CDR3 nucleotide sequence: TGTGCCAGCAGTTTAGGGGGCAACGGCTACACCTTC.

The chain couples TRBV9 to TRBJ2-1, with 9 bases fitting TRBD1. Germline V gives CDR1 SGDLS, CDR2 YYNGEE. The trim removed 0 bases at V and 8 bases at J, leaving 6 bases unmatched. This CDR3 spans 15 amino acids. The CDR3 reads CASSVALTGGDEQFF. CDR3 sequence (DNA): TGTGCCAGCAGCGTAGCCCTTACAGGGGGCGATGAGCAGTTCTTC.

CDR3 nucleotides: TGTGCCGTGATTAGGACTACGTACACAGATACGCAGTATTTT. Residues: CAVIRTTYTDTQYF. V gene TRBV2 combines with J gene TRBJ2-3; weak D call: TRBD2 (6 bases). The CDR3 has 14 amino acids. Trimming took off 11 bases at V and 2 bases at J, with 17 bases between the two ends. Germline CDR1 SNHLY, CDR2 FYNNEI.

This clone was detected a few times. This chain connects TRBV10-1 to TRBJ1-3; D is undetermined. CDR3 length: 12 amino acids. The V gene's germline CDR1 is WNHNN and CDR2 SYGVQD (reference sequence). The V end was cut by 10 bases, the J end by 0 bases, with 7 bases between. The CDR3 spells CATGGSGNTIYF. In nucleotides, the CDR3 is TGCGCCACCGGTGGCTCTGGAAACACCATATATTTT.

This clone was found a few times. V usage is TRBV7-8 and J usage is TRBJ2-1; a possible D gene is TRBD1 (7 bases). Germline assignment: CDR1 SGHVS and CDR2 FQNEAQ. CDR3 length: 14 residues. The germline V and J ends were trimmed by 3 bases and 7 bases, with 13 bases remaining between them. The CDR3 nucleotides read TGTGCCAGCAGCTTGCAGGGGGGTGTGAATGAGCAGTTCTTC. Translating gives CASSLQGGVNEQFF.

The chain is built from TRBV29-1 and TRBJ2-1, with 10 bases identical to TRBD2. The J segment lost 5 bases and the V segment lost 7 bases, leaving 8 bases of the junction unmatched. Germline-derived CDR1 and CDR2 are SQVTM and ANQGSEA. The CDR3 has 14 amino acids. The CDR3 protein is CSERAGGPDNEQFF. The CDR3 DNA sequence: TGCAGCGAGAGAGCGGGGGGGCCCGACAATGAGCAGTTCTTC.

CDR3 bases: TGTGCCAGCAGGAGACCAATCAGGGGGCAGGGACCAGAGACCCAGTACTTC. Translation: CASRRPIRGQGPETQYF. V and J are TRBV28 and TRBJ2-5; 8 nucleotides match TRBD1. Germline V gene data show CDR1 as MDHEN and CDR2 as SYDVKM. With V trimmed by 6 bases and J by 4 bases, 16 bases remained unmatched. The CDR3 runs 17 residues.